This T cell receptor (beta chain) stems from a study of blood T cell repertoires in COVID-19. Across the whole study: T cells, B-cell-depleted T cells, or PBMCs supplied cDNA or gDNA.

This clone showed up just once. CDR1 DFQATT and CDR2 SNEGSKA come from the germline V gene (reference sequence). Trimming stripped 3 bases from V and 4 bases from J, with 12 bases between. CDR3 length: 13 amino acids. This table comes from immunoSEQ multiplex PCR, and its TCRdb copy is limited to in-frame clones, with some not included. The sample shows about 310,000 clones, approximately 83% of them seen only once. Participants spanned ages about 18 to 95 years and resided in 20 to 30 US areas. The specimen sequenced was PBMCs or T cells enriched from blood (not recorded which). The clonotype was recovered from a man in his thirties or forties who had recovered from COVID-19. The chain is built from TRBV20-1 and TRBJ1-2; D unclear. The CDR3 loop is CSASMGGVYGYTF. CDR3 bases: TGCAGTGCTAGTATGGGCGGGGTCTATGGCTACACCTTC.